This TCR beta chain comes out of a study of T cell changes during pregnancy in multiple sclerosis. TCRdb's copy holds only in-frame clones and misses some; the assay was immunoSEQ multiplex PCR. Of approximately 41,000 clones detected, approximately 94% appear once; the ten largest clones hold about 8%. V was clipped by 5 bases and J by 0 bases, with 14 bases between them. The CDR3 contains 15 residues. Germline CDR1 reads SGHAT; CDR2 reads FQDESV (reference sequence). Material: CD8+ T cells from peripheral blood mononuclear cells, obtained in the third trimester of pregnancy. The chain links TRBV11-1 to TRBJ2-7; D is undetermined. The TCR was taken from a female donor with multiple sclerosis, enrolled in a pregnancy study. The CDR3 sequence is CASSPPTRSSYEQYF. As DNA, the CDR3 is TGTGCCAGCAGCCCCCCCACGAGGAGCTCCTACGAGCAGTACTTC.